This T cell receptor (beta chain) originates from a study of shared clonotypes between healthy human individuals. The study, taken as a whole, reports: Generally, naive subsets came out with larger estimated richness than memory subsets.

The method was immunoSEQ multiplex PCR; TCRdb's version includes in-frame clones alone and lacks a portion of them. In the table there are 2 million or so clones, over 85% of which are singletons. A word on this clone: Its antigen is unknown.

This CDR3 comprises 14 residues. The V gene's germline CDR1 is SGHAT and CDR2 FQNNGV. The V gene end was trimmed by 5 bases and the J gene end by 6 bases; junction bases not matched to a gene: 6. The sequencing input was naive CD4+ T cells sorted from blood. Subset here: CD45RA+ positively selected. The V and J genes are TRBV11-2 and TRBJ2-3; 9 nucleotides align to TRBD2. The TCR originated in a man between 18 and 29 years old in good health. The CDR3 bases are TGTGCCAGCAGCATGGGACTAGCAGCGGATACGCAGTATTTT. It specifies CASSMGLAADTQYF.